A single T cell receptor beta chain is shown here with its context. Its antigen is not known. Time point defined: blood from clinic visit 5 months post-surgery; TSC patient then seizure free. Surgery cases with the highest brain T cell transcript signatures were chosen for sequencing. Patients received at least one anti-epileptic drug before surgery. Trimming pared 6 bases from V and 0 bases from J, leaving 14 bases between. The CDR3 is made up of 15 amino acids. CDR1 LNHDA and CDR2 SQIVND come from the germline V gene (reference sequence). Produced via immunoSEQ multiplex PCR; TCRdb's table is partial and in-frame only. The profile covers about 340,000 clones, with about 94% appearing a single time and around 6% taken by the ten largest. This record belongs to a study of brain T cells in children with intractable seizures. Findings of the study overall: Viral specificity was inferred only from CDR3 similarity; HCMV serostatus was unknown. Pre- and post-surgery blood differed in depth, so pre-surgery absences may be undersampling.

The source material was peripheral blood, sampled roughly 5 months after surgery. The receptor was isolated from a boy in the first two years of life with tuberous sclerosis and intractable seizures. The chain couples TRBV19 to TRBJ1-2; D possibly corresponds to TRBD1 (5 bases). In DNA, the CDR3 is TGTGCCAGTAGCCGAGAGGGACCCCCTAACTATGGCTACACCTTC. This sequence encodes CASSREGPPNYGYTF.